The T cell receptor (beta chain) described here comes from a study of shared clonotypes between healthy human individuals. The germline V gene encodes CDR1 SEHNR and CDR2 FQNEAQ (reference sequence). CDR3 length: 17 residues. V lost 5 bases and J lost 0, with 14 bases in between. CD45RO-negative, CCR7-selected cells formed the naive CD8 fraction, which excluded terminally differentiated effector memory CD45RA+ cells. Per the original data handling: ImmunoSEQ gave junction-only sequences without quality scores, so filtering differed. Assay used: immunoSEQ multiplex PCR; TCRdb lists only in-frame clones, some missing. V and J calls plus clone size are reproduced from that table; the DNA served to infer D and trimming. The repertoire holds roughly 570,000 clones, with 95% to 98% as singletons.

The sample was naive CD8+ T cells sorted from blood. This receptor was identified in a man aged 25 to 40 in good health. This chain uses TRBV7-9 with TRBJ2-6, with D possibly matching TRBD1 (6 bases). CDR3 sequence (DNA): TGTGCCAGCAGCCCAGGGGACATCAGCTCTGGGGCCAACGTCCTGACTTTC. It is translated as CASSPGDISSGANVLTF.